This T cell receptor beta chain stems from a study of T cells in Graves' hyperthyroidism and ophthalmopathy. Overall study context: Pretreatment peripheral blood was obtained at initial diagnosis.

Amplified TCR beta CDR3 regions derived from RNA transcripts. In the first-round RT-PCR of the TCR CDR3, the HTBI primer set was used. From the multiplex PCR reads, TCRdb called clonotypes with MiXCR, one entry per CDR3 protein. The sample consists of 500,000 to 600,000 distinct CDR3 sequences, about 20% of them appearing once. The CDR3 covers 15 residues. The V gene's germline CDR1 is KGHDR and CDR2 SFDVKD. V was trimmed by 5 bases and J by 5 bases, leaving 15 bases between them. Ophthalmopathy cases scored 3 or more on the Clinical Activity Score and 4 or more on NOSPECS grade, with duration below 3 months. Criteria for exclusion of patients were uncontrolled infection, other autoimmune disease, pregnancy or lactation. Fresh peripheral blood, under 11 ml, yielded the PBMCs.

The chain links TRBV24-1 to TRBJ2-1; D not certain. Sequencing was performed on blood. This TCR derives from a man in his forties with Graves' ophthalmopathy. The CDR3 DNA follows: TGTGCCACCAGTGCCCCCTTTGGTCTAGACAATGAGCAGTTCTTC. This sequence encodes CATSAPFGLDNEQFF.